This note documents a single T cell receptor beta chain sequence. The antigen is undetermined. One end of the junction is discordant with germline, which a read error may explain. CDR1 SGHTA and CDR2 FQGNSA come from the germline V gene. This CDR3 comprises 16 residues. The entry originates in a study of Graves' ophthalmopathy and Graves' hyperthyroidism. Study summary: Ophthalmopathy absent within 18 months of follow-up marked hyperthyroidism as stable. Points from the study as a whole: A 13-signature model separated ophthalmopathy from stable hyperthyroidism, around 90% sensitivity, around 79% specificity.

Amplified TCR beta CDR3 regions were obtained using RNA transcripts as template. HTBI-primed RT-PCR formed the first round, and a multiplex PCR formed the second. TCRdb re-called the multiplex PCR reads with MiXCR, one entry per CDR3 protein. The sample has 450,000 to 600,000 distinct CDR3 sequences, 35% to 40% seen once. The gene calls are TRBV7-2 and TRBJ2-2; either TRBD1 or TRBD2 may supply D (5 bases each). Sequencing input: peripheral blood or thyroid tissue (not recorded which). This TCR derives from an adult man with Graves' hyperthyroidism. The CDR3 sequence: CASSQESGRNTGELFF. CDR3 DNA: TGCGCCAGCAGCCAAGAATCAGGGAGAAACACCGGGGAGCTGTTTTTT.